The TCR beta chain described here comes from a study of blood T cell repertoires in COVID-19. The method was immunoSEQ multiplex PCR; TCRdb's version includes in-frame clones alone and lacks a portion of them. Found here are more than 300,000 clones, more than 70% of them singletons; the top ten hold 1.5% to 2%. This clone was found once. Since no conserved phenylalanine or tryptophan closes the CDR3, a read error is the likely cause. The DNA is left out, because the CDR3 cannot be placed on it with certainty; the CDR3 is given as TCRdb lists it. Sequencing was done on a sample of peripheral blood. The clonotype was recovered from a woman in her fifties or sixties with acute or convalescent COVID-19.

The CDR3 protein is CASSQDPQGFSN. This chain links TRBV14 with TRBJ1-6; TRBD1 was called by the table and not checked on the DNA. Germline CDR1 is SGHDN and CDR2 is FVKESK. The CDR3 totals 12 residues, both ends included.